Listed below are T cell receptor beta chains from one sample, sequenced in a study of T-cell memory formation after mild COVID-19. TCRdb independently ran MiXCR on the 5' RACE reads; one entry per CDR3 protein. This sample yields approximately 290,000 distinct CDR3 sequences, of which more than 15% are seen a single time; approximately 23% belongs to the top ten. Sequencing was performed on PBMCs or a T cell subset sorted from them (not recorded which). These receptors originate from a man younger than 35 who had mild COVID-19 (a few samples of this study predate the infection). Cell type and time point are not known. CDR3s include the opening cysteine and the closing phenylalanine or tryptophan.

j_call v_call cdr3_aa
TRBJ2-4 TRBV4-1 CASSQGGGLLNIQYF
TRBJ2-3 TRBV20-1 CSASSSPTDTQYF
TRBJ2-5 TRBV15 CATSRDAGQGSLETQYF
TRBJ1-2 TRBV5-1 CASRDRSGRDGYTF
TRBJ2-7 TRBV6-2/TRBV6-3 CASGPLGGRYEQYF
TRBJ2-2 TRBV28 CASSPGLAGGRINTGELFF
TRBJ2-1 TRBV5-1 CASSPRLNGNEQFF
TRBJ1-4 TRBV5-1 CASSLFLNEKLFF
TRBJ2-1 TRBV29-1 CSVDHSGLGDEQFF
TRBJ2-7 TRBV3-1 CASSLLGAGEQYF
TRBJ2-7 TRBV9 CASSVGSRNEQYF
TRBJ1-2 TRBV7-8 CASSFGRTYGYTF
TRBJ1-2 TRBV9 CASSVGGGGYTF
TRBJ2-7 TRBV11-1 CASSSGGSWEQYF
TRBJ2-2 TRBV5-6 CASSLETGTSGTGELFF
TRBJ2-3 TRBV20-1 CSAGDMVVNTQYF
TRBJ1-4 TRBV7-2 CASSPDSNNEKLFF
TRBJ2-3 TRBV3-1 CASSQVATGATDTQYF
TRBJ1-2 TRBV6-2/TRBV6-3 CASSSPGQTNYGYTF
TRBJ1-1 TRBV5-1 CASRPGQGLNTEAFF
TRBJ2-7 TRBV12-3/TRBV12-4 CASSTTVSEQYF
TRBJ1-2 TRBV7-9 CASSLMGVNNYGYTF
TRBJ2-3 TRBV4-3 CASSQDEEPSTDTQYF
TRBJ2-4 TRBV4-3 CASSQVGGHIQYF
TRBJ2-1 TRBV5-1 CASSPGAGFDLNEQFF
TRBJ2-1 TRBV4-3 CASSQDPGLVNEQFF
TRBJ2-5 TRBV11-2 CASSSKGQVQGTQYF
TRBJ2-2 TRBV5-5 CASSLRLAGATGELFF
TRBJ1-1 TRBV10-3 CAISESTLYTEAFF
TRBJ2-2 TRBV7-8 CASSARGGRTGELFF
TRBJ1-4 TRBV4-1 CASSQVPGSNEKLFF
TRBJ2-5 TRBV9 CASSVGVPETQYF
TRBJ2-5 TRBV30 CASAGSGGARQETQYF
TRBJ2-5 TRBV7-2 CASSSPGVGEETQYF
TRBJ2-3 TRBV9 CASSVVAISTDTQYF
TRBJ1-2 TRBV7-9 CASSLEGDIGYTF
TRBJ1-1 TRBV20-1 CSAPYDTRTEAFF
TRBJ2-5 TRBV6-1 CASSTGVVTQYF
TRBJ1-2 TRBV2 CASSPQGTGSGYTF
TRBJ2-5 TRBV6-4 CASSDRRGNRGTETQYF
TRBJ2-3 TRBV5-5 CASSFSGGATNTDTQYF